These 32 T cell receptor beta chains came from one sample sequenced in a study of shared clonotypes between healthy human individuals. Repertoires were generated with immunoSEQ multiplex PCR, while TCRdb's copy carries only in-frame clones and drops some. This sample has some 1.5 million clones, with around 97% found just once. Sequencing was carried out using naive CD4+ T cells sorted from blood. Subset here: CD45RA+ positively selected. The receptors originated from a man younger than 40 in good health.

This clone was observed a handful of times. The J gene is TRBJ1-5, the V gene TRBV19, with D unresolved. Germline V CDR1 and CDR2: LNHDA, SQIVND (reference sequence). CDR3 length: 13 amino acids. Deletions cut 3 bases from V and 4 bases from J, with 7 bases between. Written as DNA, the CDR3 is TGTGCCAGTAGTATGGCGGGAAATCAGCCCCAGCATTTT. It yields the protein CASSMAGNQPQHF.

Details on this clone: Relative to the germline gene, one junction end is altered; a read error may explain this. The sample has other DNA sequences that encode this CDR3 too. The genes are TRBV14 and TRBJ2-3; D possibly corresponds to TRBD1 (6 bases). Germline loops: CDR1 SGHDN, CDR2 FVKESK. The CDR3 totals 15 residues. CDR3 sequence (DNA): TGTGCTAGCAGCCAAGAGACAGGTTTTACAGATACGCAGTATTTT. It yields the protein CASSQETGFTDTQYF. Drawing the rest from reference TRBV14 and TRBJ2-3, the complete variable domain is EAGVTQFPSHSVIEKGQTVTLRCDPISGHDNLYWYRRVMGKEIKFLLHFVKESKQDESGMPNNRFLAERTGGTYSTLKVQPAELEDSGVYFCASSQETGFTDTQYFGPGTRLTVL.

The chain couples TRBV7-2 to TRBJ1-5, with 7 bases that match TRBD1. In germline, CDR1 is SGHTA, CDR2 FQGNSA. The CDR3 spans 19 residues. The V and J ends lost 5 bases and 3 bases, in that order; junction bases with no gene match: 19. CDR3 sequence reads: CASSLDRVGLRNINQPQHF. The DNA for the CDR3 is TGTGCCAGCAGCCTTGACAGGGTTGGTCTGCGGAATATCAATCAGCCCCAGCATTTT.

This clone was seen once. V usage is TRBV10-2 and J usage is TRBJ2-7, with TRBD2 identical over 9 bases. Trimming removed 6 bases from V and 2 bases from J; junction bases left unmatched: 5. CDR1 WSHSY and CDR2 SAAADI come from the germline V gene. This CDR3 contains 14 residues. This CDR3 is CASRPRLAAYEQYF. The CDR3 DNA is TGCGCCAGCAGACCAAGACTAGCGGCCTACGAGCAGTACTTC.

The chain's CDR3 is CAHARNEQGPNTGELFF. The CDR3 DNA sequence: TGTGCCCACGCCCGTAACGAACAGGGTCCTAACACCGGGGAGCTGTTTTTT. V is TRBV7-9 and J is TRBJ2-2; a possible D gene is TRBD1 (6 bases). The CDR3 has 17 amino acids. Trimming removed 11 bases from V and 2 bases from J, with 24 bases in between. Per the germline V gene, CDR1 is SEHNR and CDR2 is FQNEAQ (reference sequence).

The rearrangement links TRBV19 to TRBJ1-5; D is unresolved. The CDR3 consists of 15 residues. CDR1 is LNHDA, CDR2 SQIVND, per germline (reference sequence). V was clipped by 1 base and J by 4 bases, with 11 bases between them. The CDR3, as DNA: TGTGCCAGTAGTATAGTTGGCAGCCAGAATCAGCCCCAGCATTTT. Protein product: CASSIVGSQNQPQHF. The full variable domain, in which reference TRBV19 and TRBJ1-5 provide the parts outside the CDR3, is DGGITQSPKYLFRKEGQNVTLSCEQNLNHDAMYWYRQDPGQGLRLIYYSQIVNDFQKGDIAEGYSVSREKKESFPLTVTSAQKNPTAFYLCASSIVGSQNQPQHFGDGTRLSIL.

V usage is TRBV9 and J usage is TRBJ2-3, with TRBD2 as a possible D gene (6 bases). Germline assignment: CDR1 SGDLS and CDR2 YYNGEE. This CDR3 is 16 amino acids long. V gave up 3 bases and J gave up 0 bases, with 14 bases separating them. The DNA of the CDR3 is TGTGCCAGCAGCGCCGGGCGCCTAGCGAGCACAGATACGCAGTATTTT. Its translation: CASSAGRLASTDTQYF.

The genes are TRBV5-4 and TRBJ1-2; 7 positions match TRBD1. Germline assignment: CDR1 SGHNT and CDR2 YYREEE (reference sequence). The CDR3 has 14 residues. The trim removed 2 bases at V and 2 bases at J, leaving 3 bases unmatched. In DNA, the CDR3 is TGTGCCAGCAGCTTCCCGACAGGGAACTATGGCTACACCTTC. Its protein product is CASSFPTGNYGYTF. Full variable domain (missing parts from reference TRBV5-4 and TRBJ1-2): ETGVTQSPTHLIKTRGQQVTLRCSSQSGHNTVSWYQQALGQGPQFIFQYYREEENGRGNFPPRFSGLQFPNYSSELNVNALELDDSALYLCASSFPTGNYGYTFGSGTRLTVV.

The CDR3 region is CASSEEARTGKHEQYF. Here the CDR3 DNA reads TGTGCCAGCAGTGAAGAAGCGAGGACAGGGAAGCACGAGCAGTACTTC. This chain joins TRBV6-1 and TRBJ2-7, with 8 bases lining up with TRBD1. Germline CDR1 is MNHNS and CDR2 is SASEGT. The CDR3 covers 16 residues. The junction had 10 bases not matched to a gene; V was cut back by 1 base and J by 5 bases.

The sample holds one count of this clone. V usage is TRBV6-6 and J usage is TRBJ2-1, with D unclear. V lost 5 bases and J 8 bases, leaving 10 bases between the germline ends. The CDR3 extends over 12 amino acids. The V gene's germline CDR1 is MNHNY and CDR2 SVGAGI (reference sequence). As DNA, the CDR3 is TGTGCCAGCAGTGGAATAGGCTATGAGCAGTTCTTC. Translating gives CASSGIGYEQFF.

The chain uses TRBV27 and TRBJ1-5; D unresolved. Per the germline V gene, CDR1 is MNHEY and CDR2 is SMNVEV (reference sequence). This CDR3 comprises 13 residues. The germline V and J ends were trimmed by 5 bases and 9 bases, with 14 bases remaining between them. CDR3 bases: TGTGCCAGCAGTCCCTATTGGGGTTTGCCCCAGCATTTT. Its protein product is CASSPYWGLPQHF.

J is TRBJ2-2 and V is TRBV19; tentative D call: TRBD1 (8 bases). CDR3 size: 15 residues. Germline lookup yields CDR1 LNHDA and CDR2 SQIVND (reference sequence). Trimming removed 6 bases at V and 6 bases at J, with 17 bases between. For the CDR3, the DNA is TGTGCCAGTAGCCATAGGACAGGGAGGGCCGGGGAGCTGTTTTTT. Amino acid sequence: CASSHRTGRAGELFF.

This sequence joins TRBV28 and TRBJ2-5; D is perhaps TRBD2 (5 bases). CDR3 length equals 15 residues. Germline values: CDR1 MDHEN, CDR2 SYDVKM. The V and J ends lost 1 base and 2 bases respectively, with 11 bases between them. CDR3 sequence reads: CASSLFLGVQETQYF. The DNA of the CDR3 is TGTGCCAGCAGTTTATTCCTCGGGGTACAAGAGACCCAGTACTTC.

The chain links TRBV5-6 to TRBJ1-2, with 7 nucleotides matching TRBD1. V lost 3 bases, J lost 3 bases, and 5 bases stayed unmatched. Germline CDR1 is SGHDT and CDR2 is YYEEEE. The CDR3 length is 14 residues. CDR3 in DNA: TGTGCCAGCAGCTCGAGGGACAGATACTATGGCTACACCTTC. It translates to CASSSRDRYYGYTF.

The J gene is TRBJ2-3, the V gene TRBV29-1; 7 bases align to TRBD2. Germline V gene sequence: CDR1 SQVTM, CDR2 ANQGSEA. CDR3 size: 16 residues. The V gene end was trimmed by 5 bases and the J gene end by 2 bases; junction bases not matched to a gene: 13. Here the CDR3 reads CSVCTLAGHLTDTQYF. CDR3 coding DNA: TGCAGCGTTTGTACATTAGCGGGTCATCTCACAGATACGCAGTATTTT.

The chain recombines TRBV7-2 with TRBJ2-7; 8 bases line up with TRBD1. The DNA end lines up better with TRBJ2-5; the J call may be wrong. Germline V gives CDR1 SGHTA, CDR2 FQGNSA. The CDR3 consists of 16 residues. The CDR3: CASSLDRGRIQETQYF. The CDR3 nucleotides are TGTGCCAGCAGCTTAGACAGGGGGAGAATCCAAGAGACCCAGTACTTC.

The chain employs TRBV14 and TRBJ2-1, with 15 bases that match TRBD2. The CDR3 contains 21 residues. Germline CDR1 SGHDN, CDR2 FVKESK. V trimming: 1 base; J trimming: 0 bases; junction bases outside the gene matches: 10. Here the CDR3 DNA reads TGTGCCAGCAGCCAAGGGAGGACTAGCGGGAGGGCCCTAGGCTCCTACAATGAGCAGTTCTTC. Translated: CASSQGRTSGRALGSYNEQFF.

The rearrangement joins TRBV27 to TRBJ1-5; TRBD1 might be the D (6 bases). Per germline, CDR1 MNHEY and CDR2 SMNVEV (reference sequence). This CDR3 spans 16 amino acids. Trimming took 5 bases from V and 0 from J, leaving 14 bases between them. The CDR3 region is CASSKRDTLSNQPQHF. CDR3 DNA sequence: TGTGCCAGCAGTAAAAGGGACACCCTTAGCAATCAGCCCCAGCATTTT.

The V call is TRBV20-1, the J call TRBJ2-3, with D unclear. V gave up 7 bases and J gave up 2 bases, with 7 bases separating them. Germline V CDR1 and CDR2: DFQATT, SNEGSKA (reference sequence). The CDR3 is 11 amino acids. CDR3 loop: CSVTYTDTQYF. CDR3 DNA sequence: TGCAGTGTGACATACACAGATACGCAGTATTTT.

The rearrangement links TRBV25-1 to TRBJ2-5; D possibly uses TRBD1 or TRBD2 (5 bases each). The V end lost 6 bases, the J end lost 3 bases, and 14 bases lay between the germline ends. CDR3 length equals 14 residues. Germline V CDR1 and CDR2: MGHDK, SYGVNS. The CDR3 loop reads CASSAPGPEETQYF. CDR3 coding DNA: TGTGCCAGCAGCGCGCCGGGACCAGAAGAGACCCAGTACTTC. Full variable domain (missing parts from reference TRBV25-1 and TRBJ2-5): EADIYQTPRYLVIGTGKKITLECSQTMGHDKMYWYQQDPGMELHLIHYSYGVNSTEKGDLSSESTVSRIRTEHFPLTLESARPSHTSQYLCASSAPGPEETQYFGPGTRLLVL.

The chain employs TRBV6-4 and TRBJ2-1, with D unclear. Germline CDR1 reads MRHNA; CDR2 reads SNTAGT. CDR3 length equals 12 residues. V lost 3 bases and J 5 bases, leaving 5 bases between the germline ends. DNA of the CDR3: TGTGCCAGCAGTGATTGGAACAATGAGCAGTTCTTC. Its protein product is CASSDWNNEQFF.

The V call is TRBV28, the J call TRBJ2-7, with 9 bases identical to TRBD1. The trim removed 6 bases at V and 2 bases at J, leaving 8 bases unmatched. Germline loops: CDR1 MDHEN, CDR2 SYDVKM. CDR3 length: 15 residues. The CDR3 nucleotides read TGTGCCAGCAGAGGAACAGGGGGCGCAGCCTACGAGCAGTACTTC. This gives the protein CASRGTGGAAYEQYF.

The rearrangement joins TRBV7-8 to TRBJ1-5; 8 nucleotides agree with TRBD1. The CDR3 totals 17 residues. Germline CDR1 reads SGHVS; CDR2 reads FQNEAQ. After removal of 0 bases from V and 0 bases from J, the junction contained 4 bases not matched to a gene. The CDR3 DNA reads as TGTGCCAGCAGCTTAGCGAGGGACAGGAATAGCAATCAGCCCCAGCATTTT. Translated: CASSLARDRNSNQPQHF.

DNA of the CDR3: TGTGCCAGCAGCTTATTTGACAGGGGTGACGGCTACACCTTC. Translating gives CASSLFDRGDGYTF. This chain uses TRBV5-8 with TRBJ1-2; TRBD1 matches 8 bases. Trimming at V came to 2 bases and at J to 8 bases, leaving 8 bases not matched to a gene. The germline V gene encodes CDR1 SGHTS and CDR2 YDEGEE. There are 14 residues in the CDR3.

The J gene is TRBJ2-3, the V gene TRBV4-3; D is unresolved. The CDR3 contains 17 residues. Germline V gene data show CDR1 as LGHNA and CDR2 as YSLEER. Deletions cut 1 base from V and 4 bases from J, with 18 bases between. CDR3 coding DNA: TGCGCCAGCAGCCAAGGGGCCCTACCCCTTCTGGCAGATACGCAGTATTTT. Translating gives CASSQGALPLLADTQYF.

V gene TRBV10-3 combines with J gene TRBJ2-1; no reliable D call. Germline assignment: CDR1 ENHRY and CDR2 SYGVKD. The CDR3 spans 16 residues. Trimming shortened V by 3 bases and J by 0 bases, and 12 bases separated the two germline ends. CDR3 protein: CAISDPDNSSYNEQFF. CDR3 sequence (DNA): TGTGCCATCAGTGACCCCGACAACAGCTCCTACAATGAGCAGTTCTTC.

The chain couples TRBV18 to TRBJ2-7; D unclear. V shed 4 bases and J shed 4 bases, with 8 bases lying between them. CDR1 KGHSH and CDR2 LQKENI come from the germline V gene. The CDR3 totals 12 residues. CDR3 sequence reads: CASSLQAYEQYF. The CDR3 nucleotides read TGTGCCAGCTCACTTCAGGCTTACGAGCAGTACTTC.

The chain links TRBV7-9 to TRBJ1-1, with a tentative D call TRBD1 (5 bases). The germline V gene has CDR1 SEHNR and CDR2 FQNEAQ (reference sequence). V shed 6 bases and J shed 6 bases, with 11 bases lying between them. This CDR3 contains 12 residues. The CDR3 protein is CASSSEGSEAFF. CDR3 DNA sequence: TGTGCCAGCAGTTCAGAGGGGTCTGAAGCTTTCTTT.

The count of this clone is one. The chain uses TRBV5-1 and TRBJ1-1, with unresolved D. Germline CDR1 and CDR2: SGHRS and YFSETQ. Trimming took 0 bases from V and 1 from J, leaving 7 bases between them. This CDR3 has 14 residues. CDR3 nucleotides: TGCGCCAGCAGCTTGGGGATGAGGAACACTGAAGCTTTCTTT. It translates to CASSLGMRNTEAFF.

V usage is TRBV19 and J usage is TRBJ2-2, with D unclear. Trimming removed 7 bases from V and 4 bases from J, with 13 bases in between. The germline V gene has CDR1 LNHDA and CDR2 SQIVND (reference sequence). This CDR3 has 14 amino acids. CDR3 nucleotide sequence: TGTGCCAGTACACGCACGATGGGCACCGGGGAGCTGTTTTTT. Protein product: CASTRTMGTGELFF.

J is TRBJ2-3 and V is TRBV6-5; D is perhaps TRBD2 (5 bases). Deletions cut 8 bases from V and 0 bases from J, with 12 bases between. Germline V gene data show CDR1 as MNHEY and CDR2 as SVGAGI. The CDR3 is 14 residues long. CDR3 protein: CASQRAHSTDTQYF. The CDR3 DNA is TGTGCCAGCCAGAGGGCCCACAGCACAGATACGCAGTATTTT.

This sequence joins TRBV27 and TRBJ2-3; possible D gene TRBD1, 5 bases. Trimming removed 3 bases from V and 3 bases from J, with 16 bases in between. Germline V gene data show CDR1 as MNHEY and CDR2 as SMNVEV (reference sequence). The CDR3 sequence is 16 residues long. CDR3 sequence reads: CASSLGRDFGTDTQYF. The CDR3 nucleotides read TGTGCCAGCAGTTTGGGCAGGGATTTCGGGACAGATACGCAGTATTTT.